This T cell receptor beta chain came from a study of T cell changes during pregnancy in multiple sclerosis (dated by TCRdb to between 2018 and 2021). Regarding the study in general: The study examined how the T cell repertoire changed over the course of pregnancy in women with multiple sclerosis.

As regards this clone: What antigen it recognizes has not been identified. Base qualities are missing; no much larger clone stands one base away.

The protocol used for the library was the immunoSEQ multiplex PCR assay. TCRdb provides this immuneACCESS table in a form limited to in-frame rearrangements. Some clones are lacking; in checked studies, under half of them reflect an unresolved V gene, and why the rest are absent is not known. This sample lists 30,000 to 35,000 clones; about 89% were detected once. The ten largest clones take up 8% of the sample. V sheds 5 bases and J sheds 9 bases, leaving 11 bases between their ends. The CDR3 spans 12 residues, from the cysteine through the phenylalanine. Only the CDR3 DNA stays, 36 bases, in frame from base 1. Per the germline V gene (reference sequence), SEHNR is the CDR1 and FQNEAQ is the CDR2.

Recombination joined TRBV7-9 with TRBJ2-1, with TRBD2 tentatively as D gene (5 bases match). The input for sequencing was CD8+ T cells from peripheral blood mononuclear cells, taken before pregnancy. This receptor was identified in a female donor with multiple sclerosis, enrolled in a pregnancy study. The CDR3 sequence is CASSTGIGEQFF. The DNA sequence is given as TGTGCCAGCAGCACCGGGATAGGTGAGCAGTTCTTC.